These T cell receptor beta chains were read from a single sample in a study of blood T cell repertoires in COVID-19. The table came from immunoSEQ multiplex PCR; TCRdb's copy has only in-frame clones and leaves some out. The data contain around 130,000 clones, more than 75% of them singletons. The sequenced sample consisted of peripheral blood. The receptors stem from a man aged 55 to 69 with acute or convalescent COVID-19. CDR3s include the opening cysteine and the closing phenylalanine or tryptophan. The D gene is left open where the match is weak. Rows may omit the clone size; those that give it use once, few, many or a size class.

TRBJ2-1 | - | TRBV19 | TRBD2 | TGTGCCAGTAGCCTACAATCCGGGACTAGCGGACCCCGATCCTACAATGAGCAGTTCTTC | CASSLQSGTSGPRSYNEQFF
TRBJ1-5 | - | TRBV6-2/TRBV6-3 | TRBD1 | TGTGCCAGCAGTTACGGACAGGGAAGTCAGCCCCAGCATTTT | CASSYGQGSQPQHF
TRBJ2-2 | once | TRBV10-3 | - | TGTGCCATCAACCCTGGGTCAGGCGCCGGGGAGCTGTTTTTT | CAINPGSGAGELFF
TRBJ2-5 | - | TRBV11-3 | - | TGTGCCAGCAGCTCGATGGGGGACTTAAAGACCCAGTACTTC | CASSSMGDLKTQYF
TRBJ1-1 | once | TRBV20-1 | TRBD1 | TGCAGTGCTAGTCGAAGGGGGAGACAGGGATTTGAAGCTTTCTTT | CSASRRGRQGFEAFF
TRBJ2-1 | - | TRBV5-4 | TRBD2 | TGTGCCAGCAGCCCTAGCGGGAATGAGCAGTTCTTC | CASSPSGNEQFF
TRBJ2-7 | once | TRBV7-9 | - | TGTGCCAGCAGCGTCCCTCAGGGGCAGCAGTACTTC | CASSVPQGQQYF
TRBJ2-5 | - | TRBV29-1 | TRBD2 | TGCAGCGTTCTTAGCGGGAGGGCCCAAGAGACCCAGTACTTC | CSVLSGRAQETQYF
TRBJ1-5 | - | TRBV6-2/TRBV6-3 | TRBD1 | TGTGCCAGCAGTTACCAGGGGGCTAGCAATCAGCCCCAGCATTTT | CASSYQGASNQPQHF
TRBJ2-4 | - | TRBV19 | - | TGTGCCAGTAGTATAGGGGCGGGGGCCAAAAACATTCAGTACTTC | CASSIGAGAKNIQYF
TRBJ2-7 | - | TRBV5-6 | TRBD1 | TGTGCCAGCAGCCCAGGGACAGGACCCCGCGAGCAGTACTTC | CASSPGTGPREQYF
TRBJ1-3 | once | TRBV28 | - | TGTGCCAGCAGTCCCCCAGGGATCTTCGGAAACACCATATATTTT | CASSPPGIFGNTIYF
TRBJ2-7 | - | TRBV28 | TRBD2 | TGTGCCAGCAGCCCTAGCGGGAGGGCCACTGGGTACGAGCAGTACTTC | CASSPSGRATGYEQYF
TRBJ2-1 | - | TRBV7-9 | TRBD2 | TGTGCCAGCAGCTTAGCGGGAGGGCTTGAGCAGTTCTTC | CASSLAGGLEQFF
TRBJ2-5 | - | TRBV19 | TRBD1 | TGTGCCAGTATGTTGACAGGGGGCCTACAAGAGACCCAGTACTTC | CASMLTGGLQETQYF
TRBJ1-2 | - | TRBV5-1 | - | TGCGCCAGCAGCGCCGACAGCCTCTATGGCTACACCTTC | CASSADSLYGYTF
TRBJ2-7 | - | TRBV3-1/TRBV3-2 | TRBD1 | TGTGCCAGCAGCCCGTCCCCGGGACAGGGTTACGAGCAGTACTTC | CASSPSPGQGYEQYF
TRBJ2-1 | - | TRBV4-2 | TRBD2 | TGTGCCAGCAGCCAAGATTATGGGGGGGGGTACAATGAGCAGTTCTTC | CASSQDYGGGYNEQFF
TRBJ2-5 | - | TRBV3-1/TRBV3-2 | - | TGTGCCAGCAGCCAAGGCCAGGTGGGAGAGACCCAGTACTTC | CASSQGQVGETQYF
TRBJ2-2 | once | TRBV24-1 | TRBD2 | TGTGCCACCAGTGATTTCTTGGTAGCGGGAGAAGTCGTCCGGACCGGGGAGCTGTTTTTT | CATSDFLVAGEVVRTGELFF
TRBJ1-5 | - | TRBV4-2 | TRBD1 | TGTGCCAGCAGCCTCCTACCGGACAGGGGCGGGGATCAGCCCCAGCATTTT | CASSLLPDRGGDQPQHF
TRBJ1-5 | - | TRBV29-1 | TRBD1 | TGCAGCGTTGAAGAAACAGGGGGGCGCAATCAGCCCCAGCATTTT | CSVEETGGRNQPQHF
TRBJ1-2 | - | TRBV5-1 | TRBD1 | TGCGCCAGCAGCCGCCGGGAACAGGGGGCCCCCCCCACCTTC | CASSRREQGAPPTF
TRBJ2-7 | - | TRBV4-3 | TRBD1 | TGCGCCAGCAGCCGAGGACAGGGGATCGACGAGCAGTACTTC | CASSRGQGIDEQYF
TRBJ2-3 | - | TRBV2 | - | TGTGCCAGCAGTTCGAGCGGTGTGGCAGATACGCAGTATTTT | CASSSSGVADTQYF
TRBJ1-4 | - | TRBV3-1/TRBV3-2 | - | TGTGCCAGCAGCTCACGGGTCCTTAATGAAAAACTGTTTTTT | CASSSRVLNEKLFF
TRBJ1-2 | - | TRBV4-2 | TRBD1 | TGTGCCAGCAGCCAAGAATCCGACAGGGCTTATGGCTACACCTTC | CASSQESDRAYGYTF
TRBJ2-1 | - | TRBV7-2 | TRBD2 | TGTGCCAGCAGCTCGGGACTAGCGGGAGGTCATGAGCAGTTCTTC | CASSSGLAGGHEQFF
TRBJ1-2 | many | TRBV18 | - | TGTGCCAGCTCACCACCTGTGGGGGCAGGCGGCTACACCTTC | CASSPPVGAGGYTF
TRBJ1-6 | - | TRBV7-9 | TRBD1 | TGTGCCAGCAGTACAGGGGAATCACCCCTCCACTTT | CASSTGESPLHF